The T cell receptor beta chain described here comes from a study of CD8 T cells in Susac syndrome. RNA, at 0.5 to 1 ug, was reverse transcribed with random hexamers. immunoSEQ multiplex PCR amplified TCR beta CDR3 across 54 Vbeta, 13 Jbeta. TCRdb re-called the immunoSEQ multiplex PCR reads with MiXCR, one entry per CDR3 protein. The repertoire has approximately 68,000 distinct CDR3 sequences, just under 95% of them found once; the top ten carry roughly 0.39%. V lost 6 bases and J 3 bases, leaving 11 bases between the germline ends. The V gene's germline CDR1 is SGHDN and CDR2 FVKESK. There are 14 residues in the CDR3.

The J gene is TRBJ1-4, the V gene TRBV14, with D maybe TRBD1 (6 bases). This clonotype originated in a human donor with multiple sclerosis. The sample consisted of CD8+ T cells from PBMCs. The CDR3 region has the DNA TGTGCCAGCAGTCAACAGGGTTCTAATGAAAAACTGTTTTTT. As protein: CASSQQGSNEKLFF.